This is a list of T cell receptor beta chains from one sample in a study of cytomegalovirus exposure and HLA in healthy donors. Assay: immunoSEQ multiplex PCR; the TCRdb copy retains only in-frame clones and omits some. The table lists around 180,000 clones, roughly 78% of them singletons. The sequencing input was PBMCs. These receptors were obtained from a woman aged 35 to 49 in good health and CMV-seronegative. CDR3s include the opening cysteine and the closing phenylalanine or tryptophan. Fields, in order: J gene, D gene, V gene, clone size, CDR3 protein, CDR3 DNA. A D gene is named only where the DNA matches it firmly. Clone size is stated in some rows and not others, as once, few, many or a class when expanded.

TRBJ1-5 | NA | TRBV2 | NA | CASSEREGNQPQHF | TGTGCCAGCAGTGAACGGGAGGGCAATCAGCCCCAGCATTTT
TRBJ2-2 | TRBD2 | TRBV9 | NA | CASSVARDLLAGGITGELFF | TGTGCCAGCAGCGTAGCCCGTGACTTACTAGCGGGAGGCATCACCGGGGAGCTGTTTTTT
TRBJ2-5 | TRBD1 | TRBV7-2 | NA | CASSLLAGGPQETQYF | TGTGCCAGCAGCTTATTGGCAGGGGGCCCCCAAGAGACCCAGTACTTC
TRBJ2-1 | TRBD2 | TRBV7-2 | NA | CASSLVPGGYNEQFF | TGTGCCAGCAGCTTAGTACCGGGAGGGTACAATGAGCAGTTCTTC
TRBJ2-6 | TRBD1 | TRBV7-3 | NA | CASSSRTGGADPGANVLTF | TGTGCCAGCAGCTCCCGGACAGGGGGCGCCGACCCTGGGGCCAACGTCCTGACTTTC
TRBJ2-5 | TRBD2 | TRBV13 | NA | CASSLGGRQETQYF | TGTGCCAGCAGCTTGGGGGGGAGGCAAGAGACCCAGTACTTC
TRBJ2-3 | TRBD2 | TRBV7-9 | NA | CASSLDERGDTDTQYF | TGTGCCAGCAGCTTAGACGAGCGGGGGGATACAGATACGCAGTATTTT
TRBJ2-3 | TRBD2 | TRBV5-1 | NA | CASRTSGGGTDTQYF | TGCGCCAGCAGGACTAGCGGGGGCGGCACAGATACGCAGTATTTT
TRBJ2-5 | NA | TRBV7-2 | NA | CASSFGVYQETQYF | TGTGCCAGCAGCTTCGGGGTTTACCAAGAGACCCAGTACTTC
TRBJ1-2 | NA | TRBV5-6 | NA | CASSLTVIRDGYTF | TGTGCCAGCAGCCTCACGGTTATTCGCGATGGCTACACCTTC
TRBJ2-5 | NA | TRBV14 | NA | CASSHRAGNQETQYF | TGTGCCAGCAGCCACAGGGCGGGGAACCAAGAGACCCAGTACTTC
TRBJ2-3 | NA | TRBV5-1 | NA | CASSPRTAADTQYF | TGCGCCAGCAGCCCTAGGACAGCCGCAGATACGCAGTATTTT
TRBJ2-2 | NA | TRBV5-4 | once | CASSLGSGTGELFF | TGTGCCAGCAGCTTGGGGTCAGGGACCGGGGAGCTGTTTTTT
TRBJ1-2 | NA | TRBV29-1 | NA | CSGTENYGYTF | TGCTCCGGGACTGAGAACTATGGCTACACCTTC
TRBJ2-7 | NA | TRBV5-1 | NA | CASSSQGNGDEQYF | TGCGCCAGCAGCTCCCAGGGAAATGGTGACGAGCAGTACTTC
TRBJ1-1 | TRBD1 | TRBV5-1 | NA | CASSLRAGTEKSNTEAFF | TGCGCCAGCAGCTTGAGGGCCGGGACAGAAAAATCCAACACTGAAGCTTTCTTT
TRBJ2-1 | NA | TRBV15 | NA | CATSRVGGSSYNEQFF | TGTGCCACCAGCAGAGTTGGCGGCAGCTCCTACAATGAGCAGTTCTTC
TRBJ1-4 | NA | TRBV5-1 | NA | CASSLAEGMGEKLFF | TGCGCCAGCAGCTTGGCGGAGGGTATGGGTGAAAAACTGTTTTTT
TRBJ1-6 | NA | TRBV30 | NA | CAWSAIDSSYNSPLHF | TGTGCCTGGAGTGCTATCGACAGCTCCTATAATTCACCCCTCCACTTT
TRBJ2-1 | TRBD2 | TRBV5-1 | NA | CASSFIGGSGAYNEQFF | TGCGCCAGCAGCTTCATTGGGGGTAGCGGGGCCTACAATGAGCAGTTCTTC
TRBJ2-7 | TRBD2 | TRBV5-1 | NA | CASSEGLAGMSSYEQYF | TGCGCCAGCTCTGAGGGACTAGCGGGAATGAGCTCCTACGAGCAGTACTTC
TRBJ1-1 | NA | TRBV7-2 | NA | CASSPLGPGITEAFF | TGTGCCAGCAGCCCACTAGGTCCGGGGATCACTGAAGCTTTCTTT
TRBJ1-1 | NA | TRBV6-6 | NA | CASSYWSLADNTEAFF | TGTGCCAGCAGTTACTGGTCCTTGGCAGATAACACTGAAGCTTTCTTT
TRBJ1-3 | NA | TRBV2 | NA | CASSRTALSGNTIYF | TGTGCCAGCAGTAGGACAGCGCTTTCTGGAAACACCATATATTTT
TRBJ1-4 | TRBD1 | TRBV5-5 | few | CASSSGQRALNEKLFF | TGTGCCAGCAGCTCGGGACAGCGGGCCCTAAATGAAAAACTGTTTTTT
TRBJ1-5 | NA | TRBV5-6 | NA | CASSVTRYSNQPQHF | TGTGCCAGCAGCGTGACACGGTATAGCAATCAGCCCCAGCATTTT
TRBJ2-5 | TRBD1 | TRBV5-1 | NA | CASSPGQAALQETQYF | TGCGCCAGCAGCCCCGGACAGGCGGCTTTACAAGAGACCCAGTACTTC
TRBJ1-5 | NA | TRBV4-2 | few | CASSQEDPGDQPQHF | TGTGCCAGCAGCCAAGAAGATCCAGGGGACCAGCCCCAGCATTTT
TRBJ2-1 | TRBD1 | TRBV14 | NA | CASSHPMGQGQHNEQFF | TGTGCCAGCAGCCATCCTATGGGACAGGGGCAGCACAATGAGCAGTTCTTC
TRBJ1-1 | TRBD1 | TRBV5-4 | NA | CASSFIWTGGTEAFF | TGTGCCAGCAGCTTTATATGGACAGGGGGCACTGAAGCTTTCTTT
TRBJ2-3 | TRBD2 | TRBV9 | NA | CASSVSGGSTDTQYF | TGTGCCAGCAGCGTCAGCGGGGGTAGCACAGATACGCAGTATTTT
TRBJ2-1 | NA | TRBV30 | NA | CAWSDRGEQFF | TGTGCCTGGAGTGACCGGGGTGAGCAGTTCTTC
TRBJ2-7 | NA | TRBV10-1 | few | CASSEQGKGYEQYF | TGCGCCAGCAGTGAACAGGGAAAGGGCTACGAGCAGTACTTC
TRBJ2-3 | NA | TRBV5-8 | NA | CASSGGMIGDTQYF | TGTGCCAGCAGCGGAGGGATGATAGGGGATACGCAGTATTTT
TRBJ2-1 | NA | TRBV4-1 | NA | CASSQGGRLVYNEQFF | TGCGCCAGCAGCCAAGGAGGGAGACTAGTTTACAATGAGCAGTTCTTC
TRBJ2-5 | TRBD2 | TRBV5-4 | NA | CASSRSGGAFETQYF | TGTGCCAGCAGCAGGAGCGGGGGGGCATTCGAGACCCAGTACTTC